Listed here are 25 T cell receptor beta chains from one sample, sequenced in a study of blood T cells in healthy people across ages. Using a J-beta primer mix together with a sample-barcoded 5' primer, a second PCR was run for roughly 7 to 12 cycles. TCRdb re-derived calls from the 5' RACE reads in MiXCR, one entry per CDR3 protein. Altogether under 2,000,000 distinct CDR3 sequences are present, about 50% being singletons, with the ten largest covering 2.1%. Sequencing was performed on blood. All receptors come from a woman between 40 and 55 years old in good health.

The chain combines TRBV12-3 or TRBV12-4 with TRBJ2-3, with TRBD1 matching 12 bases. V was clipped by 8 bases and J by 6 bases; unmatched bases: 9. The CDR3 loop spans 15 amino acids. Here the CDR3 reads CASEPGQGALDTQYF. Written as DNA, the CDR3 is TGTGCCAGCGAACCGGGACAGGGGGCGTTGGATACGCAGTATTTT.

This clonotype has just a few counts. V is TRBV9 and J is TRBJ2-5; 12 bases map to TRBD2. The length of the CDR3 is 16 residues. Looked up from germline, CDR1 is SGDLS and CDR2 is YYNGEE. Unmatched junction bases numbered 2, after V lost 2 bases and J lost 0 bases. CDR3 region: CASSVTSGGYQETQYF. The CDR3 region has the DNA TGTGCCAGCAGCGTCACTAGCGGGGGGTACCAAGAGACCCAGTACTTC.

The rearrangement uses TRBV6-2 or TRBV6-3 and TRBJ2-7; 9 bases align to TRBD2. The end of the DNA aligns better with TRBJ2-5, so the J call may be wrong. Germline lookup yields CDR1 MNHEY and CDR2 SVGEGT. The length of the CDR3 is 14 residues. Here the CDR3 reads CASSLAGMAKTQYF. The DNA of the CDR3 is TGTGCCAGCAGTCTAGCGGGGATGGCAAAGACCCAGTACTTC.

In its sample, this clonotype was seen many times. One junction end disagrees with the germline gene, perhaps due to a read error. This chain connects TRBV4-1 to TRBJ1-2, with 7 bases identical to TRBD1. Germline CDR1 MGHRA, CDR2 YSYEKL. The CDR3 spans 14 residues. CDR3 amino acids: CASSRRDRDYGYTF. CDR3 DNA sequence: TGTGCCAGCAGTCGCCGGGACAGAGACTATGGCTACACCTTC.

The chain is built from TRBV20-1 and TRBJ2-1, with 10 bases identical to TRBD1. The V gene's germline CDR1 is DFQATT and CDR2 SNEGSKA (reference sequence). This CDR3 is 15 amino acids long. The V segment lost 6 bases and the J segment 7 bases; nucleotides outside the gene matches: 12. The CDR3 region is CSAPRGTGVVNEQFF. Written as DNA, the CDR3 is TGCAGTGCCCCCCGCGGGACAGGGGTGGTAAATGAGCAGTTCTTC.

The chain is built from TRBV7-2 and TRBJ2-3, with 10 bases that match TRBD2. This CDR3 is built from 17 residues. In germline, CDR1 is SGHTA, CDR2 FQGNSA. V lost 2 bases and J lost 0; bases outside the gene matches: 5. This chain's CDR3 is CASSLLRTSGSTDTQYF. Written as DNA, the CDR3 is TGTGCCAGCAGCTTACTCAGGACTAGCGGAAGCACAGATACGCAGTATTTT.

This clonotype came up a few times. V usage is TRBV7-2 and J usage is TRBJ2-5; 7 bases fit TRBD1. This CDR3 region has 14 residues. The germline CDR1 and CDR2 sequences are SGHTA and FQGNSA. Losses at the gene ends were 3 bases for V and 1 base for J; bases not matched to a gene: 2. The CDR3 coding sequence is TGTGCCAGCAGCTTTAACAGGGGCCAAGAGACCCAGTACTTC. Protein product: CASSFNRGQETQYF.

This chain links TRBV5-6 with TRBJ2-5; D not certain. Germline values: CDR1 SGHDT, CDR2 YYEEEE. This CDR3 has 14 amino acids. Trimming stripped 1 base from V and 0 bases from J, with 7 bases between. DNA of the CDR3: TGTGCCAGCAGCTTGATCGCTCACCAAGAGACCCAGTACTTC. Translated, it gives CASSLIAHQETQYF.

The V call is TRBV5-1, the J call TRBJ2-4, with 7 bases aligning to TRBD1. J was trimmed by 7 bases and V by 6 bases; bases with no gene match: 4. This CDR3 has 12 residues. Per germline, CDR1 SGHRS and CDR2 YFSETQ. CDR3 bases: TGCGCCAGCACGCCAGGGGGTAACATTCAGTACTTC. Its translation: CASTPGGNIQYF. The entire variable domain, with the rest obtained from reference TRBV5-1 and TRBJ2-4, is as follows: KAGVTQTPRYLIKTRGQQVTLSCSPISGHRSVSWYQQTPGQGLQFLFEYFSETQRNKGNFPGRFSGRQFSNSRSEMNVSTLELGDSALYLCASTPGGNIQYFGAGTRLSVL.

The rearrangement links TRBV15 to TRBJ1-1, with D possibly matching TRBD1 (5 bases). CDR1 and CDR2 (germline): LNHNV, YYDKDF (reference sequence). The CDR3 extends over 12 amino acids. V was pared by 1 base and J by 7 bases, with 7 bases between. Here the CDR3 reads CATSRGDGEAFF. The CDR3 nucleotides are TGTGCCACCAGCAGAGGGGACGGTGAAGCTTTCTTT.

The chain carries TRBV28 and TRBJ1-2; no clear D. Trimming removed 3 bases from V and 7 bases from J, with 9 bases in between. The CDR3 runs to 12 residues. Germline CDR1 reads MDHEN; CDR2 reads SYDVKM. CDR3 sequence (DNA): TGTGCCAGCAGTTTTGAAGATTTTGGCTACACCTTC. This gives the protein CASSFEDFGYTF.

In this sample, this clonotype turned up a few times. This rearrangement joins TRBV5-5 to TRBJ2-4; unclear D gene. The assigned J gene may be wrong: the sequence end matches TRBJ2-7 better. The CDR3 runs 13 residues. CDR1 and CDR2 from the germline V gene are SGHKS and YYEKEE (reference sequence). The CDR3 spells CASSPTDVYEQYF. Written as DNA, the CDR3 is TGTGCCAGCAGCCCCACAGATGTCTACGAGCAGTACTTC.

V gene TRBV6-5 combines with J gene TRBJ1-2; a weak D match, TRBD1 (6 bases). This CDR3 comprises 14 residues. Germline V CDR1 and CDR2: MNHEY, SVGAGI. The V end lost 2 bases, the J end lost 4 bases, and 11 bases lay between the germline ends. CDR3 bases: TGTGCCAGCAGTTACACCGGACAGTTCTATGGCTACACCTTC. This encodes CASSYTGQFYGYTF.

The chain has TRBV5-1 and TRBJ2-3; 7 bases are shared with TRBD1. The CDR3 sequence is 15 residues long. Germline V gene lookup returns CDR1 SGHRS and CDR2 YFSETQ. Trimming cost V 0 bases and J 5 bases; bases outside gene matches: 6. The CDR3 sequence is CASSLERGREDTQYF. For the CDR3, the DNA is TGCGCCAGCAGCTTGGAGAGGGGGCGCGAAGATACGCAGTATTTT.

This clonotype was seen only a few times. CDR3 sequence reads: CASRSGPYNEQFF. The CDR3, as DNA: TGTGCCAGCAGATCCGGGCCTTACAATGAGCAGTTCTTC. The chain joins TRBV6-6 to TRBJ2-1; D not certain. Between the trimmed V and J ends, which lost 6 bases and 4 bases, there was a span of 10 bases. The germline CDR1 and CDR2 sequences are MNHNY and SVGAGI (reference sequence). This CDR3 is built from 13 residues.

This chain connects TRBV6-5 to TRBJ2-3; 8 bases map to TRBD2. CDR1 is MNHEY, CDR2 SVGAGI, per germline. With V trimmed by 4 bases and J by 1 base, 13 bases remained unmatched. The CDR3 is made up of 18 amino acids. This CDR3 reads CASSSSPTRAGGTDTQYF. CDR3 bases: TGTGCCAGCAGTTCCTCACCTACTCGAGCGGGGGGCACAGATACGCAGTATTTT.

The chain recombines TRBV7-2 with TRBJ2-4, with a weak D call TRBD2 (5 bases). The DNA matches TRBJ2-5 better at its end, which makes the J call doubtful. The V gene's germline CDR1 is SGHTA and CDR2 FQGNSA. This CDR3 has 16 residues. The CDR3 loop reads CASSPGLLRGRETQYF. The CDR3 coding sequence is TGTGCCAGCAGCCCCGGACTTCTGCGAGGCCGAGAGACCCAGTACTTC.

This chain uses TRBV28 with TRBJ2-7, with 7 bases fitting TRBD2. V was clipped by 6 bases and J by 6 bases; unmatched bases: 5. CDR3 length equals 12 residues. Germline assignment: CDR1 MDHEN and CDR2 SYDVKM. The CDR3 here is CASRGRVSEQYF. The CDR3 bases are TGTGCCAGCAGGGGGAGGGTAAGCGAGCAGTACTTC.

The chain carries TRBV4-3 and TRBJ2-5, with a tentative D call TRBD1 (5 bases). Trimming stripped 0 bases from V and 6 bases from J, with 20 bases between. The germline V gene has CDR1 LGHNA and CDR2 YSLEER. This CDR3 spans 17 amino acids. The CDR3 sequence is CASSQDDRQGSLKTQYF. Here the CDR3 DNA reads TGCGCCAGCAGCCAAGATGATCGGCAGGGTAGTCTTAAGACCCAGTACTTC.

In this sample, this clonotype turned up a few times. The chain employs TRBV6-5 and TRBJ2-3; D gene uncertain. The CDR3 has 15 amino acids. Between the trimmed V and J ends, which lost 0 bases and 3 bases, there was a span of 10 bases. Germline assignment: CDR1 MNHEY and CDR2 SVGAGI. The CDR3 spells CASSYSPGRTDTQYF. The CDR3 region has the DNA TGTGCCAGCAGTTACTCGCCCGGCCGGACAGATACGCAGTATTTT.

The rearrangement uses TRBV28 and TRBJ2-3; the D gene is possibly TRBD1 (8 bases). Per germline, CDR1 MDHEN and CDR2 SYDVKM. V lost 9 bases to trimming and J lost 2 bases, with 15 bases between them. The length of the CDR3 is 14 residues. The CDR3 sequence: CASTQGDYTDTQYF. The CDR3 coding sequence is TGTGCCAGTACACAGGGGGACTACACAGATACGCAGTATTTT.

The V and J genes are TRBV9 and TRBJ2-3; no clear D. Germline CDR1 reads SGDLS; CDR2 reads YYNGEE. Trimming took 0 bases from V and 4 from J, leaving 9 bases between them. This CDR3 is 14 amino acids long. The chain's CDR3 is CASSVAFRADTQYF. The CDR3, as DNA: TGTGCCAGCAGCGTAGCCTTTAGGGCAGATACGCAGTATTTT.

The chain combines TRBV6-1 with TRBJ1-6; D is possibly TRBD1 (6 bases). The germline V gene encodes CDR1 MNHNS and CDR2 SASEGT. This CDR3 region has 14 residues. Trimming removed 7 bases from V and 8 bases from J, with 15 bases in between. The CDR3 sequence is CASKMGALDSPLHF. The DNA for the CDR3 is TGTGCCAGCAAGATGGGGGCCTTGGATTCACCCCTCCACTTT.

Ten or more counts support this clonotype. The chain is built from TRBV2 and TRBJ2-7; D not certain. Germline loops: CDR1 SNHLY, CDR2 FYNNEI. The CDR3 loop spans 11 amino acids. The V end lost 2 bases, the J end lost 7 bases, and 6 bases lay between the germline ends. CDR3 nucleotides: TGTGCCAGCAGTGAAACCCGGGAGCAGTACTTC. The encoded protein is CASSETREQYF.

At least ten counts were recorded for this clonotype. V usage is TRBV7-2 and J usage is TRBJ2-1; TRBD1 or TRBD2 may be the D gene (6 bases each). The V gene lost 3 bases and the J gene lost 2 bases, with 11 bases spanning the gap. CDR3 size: 15 residues. Germline CDR1 is SGHTA and CDR2 is FQGNSA. The CDR3 DNA follows: TGTGCCAGCAGCTTGGAGGGGGGAACCTACAATGAGCAGTTCTTC. This translates into CASSLEGGTYNEQFF.